This T cell receptor (beta chain) was obtained from a study of T cell changes during pregnancy in multiple sclerosis. CDR1 and CDR2 (germline): LNHDA, SQIVND (reference sequence). CDR3 length: 15 residues. Trimming took 2 bases from V and 2 from J, leaving 9 bases between them. Profiled with immunoSEQ multiplex PCR; TCRdb holds only in-frame clones, not every one. The sample lists over 100,000 clones, around 90% occurring once. The receptor's source is a female donor with multiple sclerosis, enrolled in a pregnancy study. Sequencing was performed on peripheral blood, taken in the third trimester of pregnancy. V is TRBV19 and J is TRBJ2-2; D is unresolved. The CDR3 here is CASSILQANTGELFF. CDR3 nucleotide sequence: TGTGCCAGTAGTATACTCCAGGCCAACACCGGGGAGCTGTTTTTT.